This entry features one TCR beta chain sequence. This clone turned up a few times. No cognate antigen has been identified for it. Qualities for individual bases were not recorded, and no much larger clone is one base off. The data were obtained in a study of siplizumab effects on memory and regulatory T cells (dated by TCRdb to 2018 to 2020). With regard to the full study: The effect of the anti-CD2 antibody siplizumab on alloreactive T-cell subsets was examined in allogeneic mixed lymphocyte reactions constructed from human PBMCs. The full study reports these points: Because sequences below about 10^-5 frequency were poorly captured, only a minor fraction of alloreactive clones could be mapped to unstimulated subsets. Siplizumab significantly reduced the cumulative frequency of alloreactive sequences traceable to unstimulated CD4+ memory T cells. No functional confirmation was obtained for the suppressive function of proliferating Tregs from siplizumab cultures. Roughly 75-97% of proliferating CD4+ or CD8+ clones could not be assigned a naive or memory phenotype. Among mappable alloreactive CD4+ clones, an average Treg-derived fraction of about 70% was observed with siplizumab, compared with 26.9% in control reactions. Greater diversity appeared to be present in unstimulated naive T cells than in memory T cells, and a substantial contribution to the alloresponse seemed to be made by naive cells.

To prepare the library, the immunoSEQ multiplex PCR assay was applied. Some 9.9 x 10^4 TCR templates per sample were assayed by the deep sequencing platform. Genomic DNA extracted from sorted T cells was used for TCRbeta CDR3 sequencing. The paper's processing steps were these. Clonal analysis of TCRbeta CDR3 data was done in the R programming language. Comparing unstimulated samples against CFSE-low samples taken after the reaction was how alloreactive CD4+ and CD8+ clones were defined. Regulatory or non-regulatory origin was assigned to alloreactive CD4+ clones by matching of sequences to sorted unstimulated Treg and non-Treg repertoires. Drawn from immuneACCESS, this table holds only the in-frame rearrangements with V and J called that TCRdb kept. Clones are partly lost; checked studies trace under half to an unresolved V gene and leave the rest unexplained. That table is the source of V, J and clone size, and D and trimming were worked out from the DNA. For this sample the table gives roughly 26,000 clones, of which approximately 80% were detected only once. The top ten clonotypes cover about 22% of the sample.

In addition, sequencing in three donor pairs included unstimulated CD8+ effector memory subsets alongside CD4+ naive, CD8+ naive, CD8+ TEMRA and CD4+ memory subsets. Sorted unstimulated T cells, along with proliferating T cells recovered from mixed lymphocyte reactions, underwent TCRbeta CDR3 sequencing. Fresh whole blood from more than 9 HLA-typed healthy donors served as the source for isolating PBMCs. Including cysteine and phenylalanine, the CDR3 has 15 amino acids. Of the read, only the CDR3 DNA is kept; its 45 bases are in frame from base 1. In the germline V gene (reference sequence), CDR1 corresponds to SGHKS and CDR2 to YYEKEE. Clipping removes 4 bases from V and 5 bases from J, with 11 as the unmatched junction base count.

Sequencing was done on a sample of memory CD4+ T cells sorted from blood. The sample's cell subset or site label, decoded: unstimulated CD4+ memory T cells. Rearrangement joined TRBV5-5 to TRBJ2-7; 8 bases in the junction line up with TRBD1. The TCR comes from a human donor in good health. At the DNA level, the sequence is TGTGCCAGCAGCGAAGTGAGGACAGGGTACCACGAGCAGTACTTC. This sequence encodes CASSEVRTGYHEQYF.